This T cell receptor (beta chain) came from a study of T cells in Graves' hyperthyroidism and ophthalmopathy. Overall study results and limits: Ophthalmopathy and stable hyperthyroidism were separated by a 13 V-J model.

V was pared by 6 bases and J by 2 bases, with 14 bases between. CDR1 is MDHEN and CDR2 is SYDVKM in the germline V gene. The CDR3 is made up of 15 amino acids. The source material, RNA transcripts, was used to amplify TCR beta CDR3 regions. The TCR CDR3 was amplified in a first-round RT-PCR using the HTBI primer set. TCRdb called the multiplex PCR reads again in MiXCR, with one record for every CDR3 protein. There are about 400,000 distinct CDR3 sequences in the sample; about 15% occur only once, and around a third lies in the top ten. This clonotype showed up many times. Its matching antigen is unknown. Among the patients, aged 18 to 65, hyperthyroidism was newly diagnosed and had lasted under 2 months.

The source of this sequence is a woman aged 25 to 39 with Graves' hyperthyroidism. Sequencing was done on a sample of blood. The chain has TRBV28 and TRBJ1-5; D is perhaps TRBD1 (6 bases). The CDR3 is CASSSGTLGNQPQHF. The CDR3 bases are TGTGCCAGCAGCTCCGGGACATTGGGCAATCAGCCCCAGCATTTT.